Below are 2 T cell receptor beta chains sequenced from a single sample in a study of blood T cell repertoires in COVID-19. TCRdb's copy holds only in-frame clones and misses some; the assay was immunoSEQ multiplex PCR. The sample has about 85,000 clones, 82% seen once; the top ten hold approximately 1.2%. What was sequenced was peripheral blood. The receptors originated from a woman older than 75 with acute or convalescent COVID-19.

The genes are TRBV28 and TRBJ1-5; a possible D gene is TRBD1 (6 bases). Germline CDR1 MDHEN, CDR2 SYDVKM. This CDR3 has 17 amino acids. The V and J ends lost 8 bases and 1 base respectively, with 21 bases between them. The CDR3 here is CASRFQGSEGSNQPQHF. CDR3 nucleotide sequence: TGTGCCAGCCGGTTTCAGGGGTCCGAAGGGAGCAATCAGCCCCAGCATTTT.

The J gene is TRBJ1-5, the V gene TRBV7-6, with a weak D call TRBD1 (5 bases). Germline V gives CDR1 SGHVS, CDR2 FNYEAQ. V was cut by 0 bases and J by 2 bases, with 11 bases left in between. The CDR3 is 16 amino acids. In nucleotides, the CDR3 is TGTGCCAGCAGCTTAGCCGGACAAGGTGGCAATCAGCCCCAGCATTTT. It codes for CASSLAGQGGNQPQHF.